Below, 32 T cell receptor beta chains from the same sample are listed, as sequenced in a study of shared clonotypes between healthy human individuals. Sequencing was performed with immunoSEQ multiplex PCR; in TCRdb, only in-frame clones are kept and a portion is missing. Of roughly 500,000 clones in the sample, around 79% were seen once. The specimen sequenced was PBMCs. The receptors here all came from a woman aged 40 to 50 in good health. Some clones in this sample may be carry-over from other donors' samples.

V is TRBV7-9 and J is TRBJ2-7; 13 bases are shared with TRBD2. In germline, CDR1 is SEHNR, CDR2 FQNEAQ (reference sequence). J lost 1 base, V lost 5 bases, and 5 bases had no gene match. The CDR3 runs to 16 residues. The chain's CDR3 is CASSPPGLAGSYEQYF. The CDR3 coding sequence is TGTGCCAGCAGCCCACCGGGACTAGCGGGATCCTACGAGCAGTACTTC. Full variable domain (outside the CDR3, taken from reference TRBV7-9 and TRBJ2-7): DTGVSQNPRHKITKRGQNVTFRCDPISEHNRLYWYRQTLGQGPEFLTYFQNEAQLEKSRLLSDRFSAERPKGSFSTLEIQRTEQGDSAMYLCASSPPGLAGSYEQYFGPGTRLTVT.

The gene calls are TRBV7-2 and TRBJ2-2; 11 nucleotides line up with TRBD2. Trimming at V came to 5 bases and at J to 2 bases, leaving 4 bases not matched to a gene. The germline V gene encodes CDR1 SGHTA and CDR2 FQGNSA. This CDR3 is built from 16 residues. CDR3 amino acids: CASSQGTSGNTGELFF. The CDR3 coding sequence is TGTGCCAGCAGCCAGGGGACTAGCGGCAACACCGGGGAGCTGTTTTTT. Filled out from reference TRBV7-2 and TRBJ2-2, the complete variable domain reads GAGVSQSPSNKVTEKGKDVELRCDPISGHTALYWYRQSLGQGLEFLIYFQGNSAPDKSGLPSDRFSAERTGGSVSTLTIQRTQQEDSAVYLCASSQGTSGNTGELFFGEGSRLTVL.

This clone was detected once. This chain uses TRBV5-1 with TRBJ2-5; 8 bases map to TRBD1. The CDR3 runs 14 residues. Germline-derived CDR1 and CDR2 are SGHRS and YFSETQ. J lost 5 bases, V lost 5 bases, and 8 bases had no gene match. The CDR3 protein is CASSGGQARETQYF. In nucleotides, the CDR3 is TGCGCCAGCAGTGGGGGACAGGCGAGGGAGACCCAGTACTTC.

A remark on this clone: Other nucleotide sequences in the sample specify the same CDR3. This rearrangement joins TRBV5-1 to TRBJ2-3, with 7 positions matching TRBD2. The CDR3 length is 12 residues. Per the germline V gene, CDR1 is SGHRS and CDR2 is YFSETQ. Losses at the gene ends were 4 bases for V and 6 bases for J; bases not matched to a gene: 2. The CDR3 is CASSRTRDTQYF. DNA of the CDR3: TGCGCCAGCAGCCGGACTAGGGATACGCAGTATTTT.

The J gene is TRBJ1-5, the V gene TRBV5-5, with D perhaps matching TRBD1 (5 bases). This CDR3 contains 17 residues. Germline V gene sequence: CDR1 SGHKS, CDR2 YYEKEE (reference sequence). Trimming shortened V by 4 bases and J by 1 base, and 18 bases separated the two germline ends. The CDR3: CASSPGVGGRSNQPQHF. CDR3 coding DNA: TGTGCCAGCAGCCCCGGGGTTGGGGGTCGAAGCAATCAGCCCCAGCATTTT.

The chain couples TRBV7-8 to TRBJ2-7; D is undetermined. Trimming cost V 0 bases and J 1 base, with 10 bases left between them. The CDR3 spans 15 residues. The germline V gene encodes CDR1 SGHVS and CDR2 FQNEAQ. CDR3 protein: CASSLAYVGSYEQYF. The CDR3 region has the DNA TGTGCCAGCAGCTTAGCTTATGTAGGTTCCTACGAGCAGTACTTC.

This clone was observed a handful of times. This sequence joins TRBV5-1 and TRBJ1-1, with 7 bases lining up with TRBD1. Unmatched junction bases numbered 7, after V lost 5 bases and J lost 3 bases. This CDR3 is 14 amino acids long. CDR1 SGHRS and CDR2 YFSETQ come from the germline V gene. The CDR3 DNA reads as TGCGCCAGCAGTTCGGACAGGAGTTACACTGAAGCTTTCTTT. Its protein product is CASSSDRSYTEAFF. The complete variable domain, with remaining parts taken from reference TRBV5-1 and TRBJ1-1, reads KAGVTQTPRYLIKTRGQQVTLSCSPISGHRSVSWYQQTPGQGLQFLFEYFSETQRNKGNFPGRFSGRQFSNSRSEMNVSTLELGDSALYLCASSSDRSYTEAFFGQGTRLTVV.

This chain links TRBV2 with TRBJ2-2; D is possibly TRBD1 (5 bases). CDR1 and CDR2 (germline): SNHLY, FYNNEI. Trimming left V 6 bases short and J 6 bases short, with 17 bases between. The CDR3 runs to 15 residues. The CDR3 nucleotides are TGTGCCAGCAGACTCAGGGAAAGGGGTCCCGGGGAGCTGTTTTTT. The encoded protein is CASRLRERGPGELFF.

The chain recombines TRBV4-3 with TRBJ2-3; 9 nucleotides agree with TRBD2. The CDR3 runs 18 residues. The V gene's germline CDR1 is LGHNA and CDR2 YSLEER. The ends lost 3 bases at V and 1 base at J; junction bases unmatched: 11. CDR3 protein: CASSQTLAGFGGTDTQYF. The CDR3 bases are TGCGCCAGCAGCCAGACCCTAGCGGGGTTCGGGGGCACAGATACGCAGTATTTT.

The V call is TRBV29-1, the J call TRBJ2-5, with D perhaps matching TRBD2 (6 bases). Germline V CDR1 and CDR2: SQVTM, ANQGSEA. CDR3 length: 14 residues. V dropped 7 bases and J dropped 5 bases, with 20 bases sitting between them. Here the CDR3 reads CSAPLFGSGETQYF. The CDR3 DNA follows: TGCAGCGCCCCCCTTTTCGGGAGTGGGGAGACCCAGTACTTC.

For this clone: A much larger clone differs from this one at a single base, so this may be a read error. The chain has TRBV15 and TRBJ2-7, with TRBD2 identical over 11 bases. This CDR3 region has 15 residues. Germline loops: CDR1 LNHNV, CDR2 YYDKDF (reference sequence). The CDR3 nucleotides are TGTGCCACCAGCAGAGATGTCCTAGCGGGAGGCGAGCGGTACTTC. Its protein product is CATSRDVLAGGERYF.

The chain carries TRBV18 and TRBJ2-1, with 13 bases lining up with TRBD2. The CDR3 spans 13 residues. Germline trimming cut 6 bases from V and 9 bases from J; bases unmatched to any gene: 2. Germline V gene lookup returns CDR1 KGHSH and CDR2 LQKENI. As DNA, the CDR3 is TGTGCCAGCTCGTGGACTAGCGGGAGTGAGCAGTTCTTC. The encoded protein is CASSWTSGSEQFF.

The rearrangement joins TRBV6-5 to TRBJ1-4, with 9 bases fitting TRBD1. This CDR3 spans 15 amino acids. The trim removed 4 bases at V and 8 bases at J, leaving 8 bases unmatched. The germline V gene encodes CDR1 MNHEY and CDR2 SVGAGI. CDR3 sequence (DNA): TGTGCCAGCAGTTTCACCGGGACAGGGCGGGAAAAACTGTTTTTT. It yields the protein CASSFTGTGREKLFF.

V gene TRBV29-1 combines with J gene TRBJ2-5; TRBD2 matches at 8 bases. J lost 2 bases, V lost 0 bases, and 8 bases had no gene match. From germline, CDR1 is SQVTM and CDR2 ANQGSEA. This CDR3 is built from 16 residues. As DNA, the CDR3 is TGCAGCGTTGAAGATGGTTGGCGGGGGGTTCAAGAGACCCAGTACTTC. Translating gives CSVEDGWRGVQETQYF. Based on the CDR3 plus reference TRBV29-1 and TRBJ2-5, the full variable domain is SAVISQKPSRDICQRGTSLTIQCQVDSQVTMMFWYRQQPGQSLTLIATANQGSEATYESGFVIDKFPISRPNLTFSTLTVSNMSPEDSSIYLCSVEDGWRGVQETQYFGPGTRLLVL.

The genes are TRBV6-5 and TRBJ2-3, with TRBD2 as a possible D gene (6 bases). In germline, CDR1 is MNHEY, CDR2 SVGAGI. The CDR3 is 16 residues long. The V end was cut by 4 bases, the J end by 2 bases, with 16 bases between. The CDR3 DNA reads TGTGCCAGCAGTTCCCTCTTCCGGGACTCCACAGATACGCAGTATTTT. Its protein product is CASSSLFRDSTDTQYF.

This chain's CDR3 is CSVRAREQYF. The DNA of the CDR3 is TGCAGCGTCCGAGCCCGCGAGCAGTACTTC. The chain carries TRBV29-1 and TRBJ2-7; D not certain. Trimming shortened V by 6 bases and J by 6 bases, and 9 bases separated the two germline ends. Germline V gives CDR1 SQVTM, CDR2 ANQGSEA. CDR3 size: 10 residues.

The CDR3: CASSLLGVQVSYNEQFF. CDR3 in DNA: TGTGCCAGCAGCTTGTTAGGCGTCCAAGTCTCCTACAATGAGCAGTTCTTC. This sequence joins TRBV11-2 and TRBJ2-1; D not certain. Between the trimmed V and J ends, which lost 3 bases and 0 bases, there was a span of 15 bases. Germline V lookup: CDR1 SGHAT, CDR2 FQNNGV. The CDR3 contains 17 residues.

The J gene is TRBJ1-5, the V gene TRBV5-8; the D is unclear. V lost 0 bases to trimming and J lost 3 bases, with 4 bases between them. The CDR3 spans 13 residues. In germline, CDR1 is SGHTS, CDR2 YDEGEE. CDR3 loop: CASSLGTNQPQHF. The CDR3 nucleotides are TGTGCCAGCAGCTTGGGTACCAATCAGCCCCAGCATTTT.

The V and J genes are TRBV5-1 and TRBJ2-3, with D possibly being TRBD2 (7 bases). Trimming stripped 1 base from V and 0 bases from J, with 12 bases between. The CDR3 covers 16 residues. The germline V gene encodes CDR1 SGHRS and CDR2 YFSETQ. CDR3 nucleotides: TGCGCCAGCAGCTTGATCCGGGGGGCTAGCACAGATACGCAGTATTTT. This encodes CASSLIRGASTDTQYF.

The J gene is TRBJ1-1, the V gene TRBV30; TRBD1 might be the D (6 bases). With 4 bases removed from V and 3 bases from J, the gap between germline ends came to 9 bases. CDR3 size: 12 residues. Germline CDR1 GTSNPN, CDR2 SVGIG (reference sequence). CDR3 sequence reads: CAWTEGDTEAFF. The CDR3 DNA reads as TGTGCCTGGACCGAGGGGGACACTGAAGCTTTCTTT.

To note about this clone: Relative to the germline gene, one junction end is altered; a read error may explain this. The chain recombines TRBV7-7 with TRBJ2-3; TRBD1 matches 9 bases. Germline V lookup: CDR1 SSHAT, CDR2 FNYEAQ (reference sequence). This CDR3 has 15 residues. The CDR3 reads CASSLGTGRTDTQYF. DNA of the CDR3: TGTGCTAGCAGCTTGGGGACAGGGAGGACAGATACGCAGTATTTT.

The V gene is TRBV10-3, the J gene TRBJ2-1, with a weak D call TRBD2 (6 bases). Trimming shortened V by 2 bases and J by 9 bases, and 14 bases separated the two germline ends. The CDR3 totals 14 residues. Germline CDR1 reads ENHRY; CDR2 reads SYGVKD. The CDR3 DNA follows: TGTGCCATCAGTGAGAAACAACTAGCCTTTGAGCAGTTCTTC. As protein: CAISEKQLAFEQFF.

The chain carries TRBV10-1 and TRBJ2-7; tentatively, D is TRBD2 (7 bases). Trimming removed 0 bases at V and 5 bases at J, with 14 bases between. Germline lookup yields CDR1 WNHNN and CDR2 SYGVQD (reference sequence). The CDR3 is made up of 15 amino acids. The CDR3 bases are TGCGCCAGCAGTGAGTCGGGCAGGGGAGGGCACGAGCAGTACTTC. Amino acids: CASSESGRGGHEQYF.

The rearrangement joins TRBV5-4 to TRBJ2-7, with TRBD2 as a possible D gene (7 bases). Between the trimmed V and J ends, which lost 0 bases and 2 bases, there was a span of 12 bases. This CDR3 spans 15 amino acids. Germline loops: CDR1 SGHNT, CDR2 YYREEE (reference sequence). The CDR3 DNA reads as TGTGCCAGCAGCTTGGATCGGGGGGCCCCCTACGAGCAGTACTTC. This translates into CASSLDRGAPYEQYF. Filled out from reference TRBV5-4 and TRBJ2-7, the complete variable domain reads ETGVTQSPTHLIKTRGQQVTLRCSSQSGHNTVSWYQQALGQGPQFIFQYYREEENGRGNFPPRFSGLQFPNYSSELNVNALELDDSALYLCASSLDRGAPYEQYFGPGTRLTVT.

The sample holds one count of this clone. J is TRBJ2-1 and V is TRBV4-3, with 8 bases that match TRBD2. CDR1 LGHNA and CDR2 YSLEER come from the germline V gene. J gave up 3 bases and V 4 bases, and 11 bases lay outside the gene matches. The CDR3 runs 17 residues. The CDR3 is CASSPRGSGIGYNEQFF. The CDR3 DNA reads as TGCGCCAGCAGCCCCCGAGGTAGCGGGATCGGCTACAATGAGCAGTTCTTC.

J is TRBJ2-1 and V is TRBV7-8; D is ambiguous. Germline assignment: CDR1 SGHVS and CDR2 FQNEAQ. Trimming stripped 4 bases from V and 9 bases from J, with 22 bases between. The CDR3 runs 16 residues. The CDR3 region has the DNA TGTGCCAGCAGCTCTACTACGCGTCTCGAGGTGGGTGAGCAGTTCTTC. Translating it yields CASSSTTRLEVGEQFF.

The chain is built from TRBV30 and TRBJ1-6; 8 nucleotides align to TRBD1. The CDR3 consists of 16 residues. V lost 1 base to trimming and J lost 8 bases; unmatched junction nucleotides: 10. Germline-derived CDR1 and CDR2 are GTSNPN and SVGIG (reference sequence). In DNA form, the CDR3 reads TGTGCCTGGAGTGGGACAGGGATACCCTTACATTCACCCCTCCACTTT. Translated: CAWSGTGIPLHSPLHF. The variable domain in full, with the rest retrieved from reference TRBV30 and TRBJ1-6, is SQTIHQWPATLVQPVGSPLSLECTVEGTSNPNLYWYRQAAGRGLQLLFYSVGIGQISSEVPQNLSASRPQDRQFILSSKKLLLSDSGFYLCAWSGTGIPLHSPLHFGNGTRLTVT.

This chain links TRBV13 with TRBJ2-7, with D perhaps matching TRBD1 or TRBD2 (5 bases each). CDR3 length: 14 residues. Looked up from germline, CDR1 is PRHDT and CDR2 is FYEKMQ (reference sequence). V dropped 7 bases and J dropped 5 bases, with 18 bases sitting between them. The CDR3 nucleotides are TGTGCCAGCACCCAGAGGGGCCCTGTGGACGAGCAGTACTTC. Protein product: CASTQRGPVDEQYF.

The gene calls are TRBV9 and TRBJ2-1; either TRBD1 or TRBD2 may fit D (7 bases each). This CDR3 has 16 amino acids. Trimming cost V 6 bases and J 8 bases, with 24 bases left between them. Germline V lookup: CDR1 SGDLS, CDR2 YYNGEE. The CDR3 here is CASTSGGGWGGDEQFF. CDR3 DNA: TGTGCCAGCACCTCAGGGGGGGGCTGGGGTGGCGATGAGCAGTTCTTC. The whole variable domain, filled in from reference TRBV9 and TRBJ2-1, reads DSGVTQTPKHLITATGQRVTLRCSPRSGDLSVYWYQQSLDQGLQFLIQYYNGEERAKGNILERFSAQQFPDLHSELNLSSLELGDSALYFCASTSGGGWGGDEQFFGPGTRLTVL.

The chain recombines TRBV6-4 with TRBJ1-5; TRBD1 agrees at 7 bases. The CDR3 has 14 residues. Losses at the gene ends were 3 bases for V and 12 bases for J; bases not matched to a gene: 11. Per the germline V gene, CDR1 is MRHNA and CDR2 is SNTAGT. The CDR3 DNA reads TGTGCCAGCAGTGAGGGGCAGGGGGTAGGTGTCCAGCATTTT. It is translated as CASSEGQGVGVQHF.

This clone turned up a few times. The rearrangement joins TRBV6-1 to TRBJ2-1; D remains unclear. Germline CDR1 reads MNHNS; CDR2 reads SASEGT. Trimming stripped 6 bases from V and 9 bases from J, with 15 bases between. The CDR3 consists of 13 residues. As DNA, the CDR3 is TGTGCCAGCAGCGCTACAGTGGCCCGTGAGCAGTTCTTC. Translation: CASSATVAREQFF.

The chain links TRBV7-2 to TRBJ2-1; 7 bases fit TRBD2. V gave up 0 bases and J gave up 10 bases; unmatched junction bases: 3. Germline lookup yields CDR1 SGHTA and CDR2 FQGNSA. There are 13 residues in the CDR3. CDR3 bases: TGTGCCAGCAGCTTAGCGGGAGGGACCGAGCAGTTCTTC. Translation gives CASSLAGGTEQFF.